The 16 T cell receptor beta chains listed next were all sequenced from one sample in a study of T cells after yellow fever vaccination. MiXCR was run by TCRdb on the 5' RACE reads, yielding one entry per CDR3 protein. The sample has hundreds of thousands of distinct CDR3 sequences, roughly 9.4% seen once. The starting material was PBMCs, obtained on the day of the first yellow fever vaccination. All receptors come from a man between 18 and 29 years old who received the YFV17D yellow fever vaccine.

This clonotype was found a few times. CDR3 nucleotide sequence: TGTGCCAGTAGTATCCCGGAGGGAAGGTCAATTCAGTACTTC. Its protein is CASSIPEGRSIQYF. This chain connects TRBV19 to TRBJ2-4; maybe TRBD2 (6 bases). V lost 3 bases to trimming and J lost 10 bases, with 16 bases between them. This CDR3 region has 14 residues. Germline CDR1 reads LNHDA; CDR2 reads SQIVND (reference sequence).

The chain is built from TRBV7-9 and TRBJ2-7, with D unclear. This CDR3 is built from 12 residues. V was trimmed by 4 bases and J by 6 bases, leaving 10 bases between them. Per germline, CDR1 SEHNR and CDR2 FQNEAQ (reference sequence). In DNA, the CDR3 is TGTGCCAGCAGCTACGACGCTGGCGAGCAGTACGTC. This sequence encodes CASSYDAGEQYV.

The V call is TRBV7-9, the J call TRBJ2-1; the match to TRBD1 covers 7 bases. This CDR3 has 14 amino acids. Germline CDR1 and CDR2: SEHNR and FQNEAQ (reference sequence). Trimming at V came to 0 bases and at J to 12 bases, leaving 8 bases not matched to a gene. CDR3 region: CASSLAGPGGVQFF. CDR3 in DNA: TGTGCCAGCAGCTTAGCTGGGCCAGGGGGAGTGCAGTTCTTC.

J is TRBJ1-5 and V is TRBV28; 7 bases are shared with TRBD1. The V gene end was trimmed by 6 bases and the J gene end by 5 bases; junction bases not matched to a gene: 4. In germline, CDR1 is MDHEN, CDR2 SYDVKM. The CDR3 runs to 13 residues. The CDR3 nucleotides read TGTGCCAGCAGAGACAGGGCCGATCAGCCCCAGCATTTT. This encodes CASRDRADQPQHF.

The gene calls are TRBV24-1 and TRBJ2-3; TRBD1 aligns across 7 bases. The V segment lost 4 bases and the J segment 3 bases; nucleotides outside the gene matches: 15. Germline V gene lookup returns CDR1 KGHDR and CDR2 SFDVKD. The CDR3 sequence is 18 residues long. The CDR3 DNA reads as TGTGCCACCAGTGACCGACAAGCCGGGACAGTTAGGACAGATACGCAGTATTTT. It specifies CATSDRQAGTVRTDTQYF.

This chain connects TRBV18 to TRBJ1-1; D is ambiguous. There are 16 residues in the CDR3. Germline-derived CDR1 and CDR2 are KGHSH and LQKENI. The V end lost 2 bases, the J end lost 1 base, and 14 bases lay between the germline ends. The DNA of the CDR3 is TGTGCCAGCTCACCAAGGGTAGGCGGCGAGAACACTGAAGCTTTCTTT. It yields the protein CASSPRVGGENTEAFF.

This clonotype occurred a few times. The rearrangement uses TRBV20-1 and TRBJ2-7, with 8 bases matching TRBD1. This CDR3 has 13 amino acids. V dropped 5 bases and J dropped 2; count of bases not matched to a gene: 5. Germline V gene data show CDR1 as DFQATT and CDR2 as SNEGSKA (reference sequence). As DNA, the CDR3 is TGCAGTGCTGCCGGACAGGGCCCCTACGAGCAGTACGTC. Translation: CSAAGQGPYEQYV.

The chain combines TRBV7-3 with TRBJ1-2; unclear D gene. This CDR3 has 17 residues. In germline, CDR1 is SGHTA, CDR2 FQGTGA. V was shortened by 0 bases and J by 1 base, with 15 bases between the two germline ends. The CDR3 spells CASSLTVIRENNYGYTF. CDR3 bases: TGTGCCAGCAGCTTAACGGTCATTAGGGAAAATAACTATGGCTACACCTTC.

This clonotype was seen at least ten times. This rearrangement joins TRBV7-2 to TRBJ2-3; TRBD1 agrees at 9 bases. Germline CDR1 and CDR2: SGHTA and FQGNSA. J was trimmed by 8 bases and V by 4 bases; bases with no gene match: 7. The CDR3 totals 14 residues. CDR3 protein: CASSYNRGQSTQYF. The CDR3 nucleotides read TGTGCCAGCAGCTACAACAGGGGGCAGAGTACGCAGTATTTT.

The chain combines TRBV14 with TRBJ1-5; D is uncertain. The CDR3 has 13 amino acids. CDR1 and CDR2 from the germline V gene are SGHDN and FVKESK. The ends were cut back, 4 bases at V and 6 bases at J, with 10 bases in the middle. CDR3 DNA: TGTGCCAGCAGCCCTGACCTAGGTCAGCCCCAGCATTTT. Translation gives CASSPDLGQPQHF.

The rearrangement uses TRBV4-2 and TRBJ1-4; no clear D. CDR1 LGHNA and CDR2 YNFKEQ come from the germline V gene. The CDR3 loop spans 14 amino acids. Trimming removed 0 bases from V and 8 bases from J, with 10 bases in between. CDR3 protein: CASSQESGGEKLFF. DNA for the CDR3: TGTGCCAGCAGCCAAGAATCCGGAGGAGAAAAACTGTTTTTT.

This chain uses TRBV10-3 with TRBJ2-2; TRBD1 agrees at 8 bases. The CDR3 spans 14 residues. Germline assignment: CDR1 ENHRY and CDR2 SYGVKD. Trimming cost V 7 bases and J 9 bases; bases outside gene matches: 10. The CDR3 DNA is TGTGCCATCAAAGAGTGGCAGGGGGCCAGGGAGCTGTTTTTT. Translating gives CAIKEWQGARELFF.

The table lists this clonotype with a few counts. The chain recombines TRBV11-1 with TRBJ2-2; 14 positions match TRBD2. The CDR3 runs to 21 residues. J lost 1 base, V lost 5 bases, and 15 bases had no gene match. In germline, CDR1 is SGHAT, CDR2 FQDESV (reference sequence). CDR3 nucleotides: TGTGCCAGCAGCGTCCGACAGGGCGGACTAGCGGGGGGCATGAACACCGGGGAGCTGTTTTTT. Translating it yields CASSVRQGGLAGGMNTGELFF. Drawing the rest from reference TRBV11-1 and TRBJ2-2, the complete variable domain is EAEVAQSPRYKITEKSQAVAFWCDPISGHATLYWYRQILGQGPELLVQFQDESVVDDSQLPKDRFSAERLKGVDSTLKIQPAELGDSAMYLCASSVRQGGLAGGMNTGELFFGEGSRLTVL.

This clonotype was picked up a small number of times. The gene calls are TRBV12-3 or TRBV12-4 and TRBJ2-1; D unresolved. V was trimmed by 3 bases and J by 8 bases, leaving 11 bases between them. The CDR3 totals 13 residues. The CDR3 reads CASSFLGIDEQFF. CDR3 nucleotides: TGTGCCAGCAGTTTTTTGGGGATCGATGAGCAGTTCTTC.

The rearrangement joins TRBV5-5 to TRBJ2-2, with TRBD2 matching 12 bases. With 1 base clipped from V and 7 bases from J, the junction kept 8 bases outside the gene matches. The CDR3 runs 17 residues. The germline CDR1 and CDR2 sequences are SGHKS and YYEKEE (reference sequence). The CDR3 DNA sequence: TGTGCCAGCAGCTTGAGACTAGCGGGGGCAGGAGACGGGGAGCTGTTTTTT. Translation gives CASSLRLAGAGDGELFF.

This clonotype has a handful of counts. This chain uses TRBV6-1 with TRBJ2-7, with TRBD1 identical over 12 bases. In germline, CDR1 is MNHNS, CDR2 SASEGT. The length of the CDR3 is 15 residues. V was pared by 5 bases and J by 4 bases, with 6 bases of the junction left unmatched. CDR3 sequence (DNA): TGTGCCAGCAGTCGCGGGACAGGGGGCGCTTACGAGCAGTACGTC. This sequence encodes CASSRGTGGAYEQYV.